The sequence of this TCR beta chain was determined in a study of T-cell memory formation after mild COVID-19. Overall study context: Among the donors, TCR clusters were largely specific to each donor.

Researchers used 5'RACE with constant-segment primers to make TCR alpha and TCR beta cDNA libraries that carry sample barcodes and UMIs. One entry per CDR3 protein results from TCRdb running MiXCR on the 5' RACE reads. The data show 350,000 to 550,000 distinct CDR3 sequences, more than 15% seen once. Findings and caveats of the study: CD4+ contracting clones lay mainly in CM and EM, CD8+ ones in EMRA.

CDR3 length: 15 amino acids. CDR1 and CDR2 from the germline V gene are SSHAT and FNYEAQ (reference sequence). As concerns this clonotype: Its antigen is not identified. Compared with germline, one end of the junction differs, possibly owing to a read error.

V is TRBV7-7 and J is TRBJ2-1; the match to TRBD2 covers 16 bases. The TCR comes from a man aged 18 to 30 who had mild COVID-19 (a few samples of this study predate the infection). Cell type and time point are not known. The material sequenced was PBMCs or a T cell subset sorted from them (not recorded which). DNA for the CDR3: TGTGCTAGCAGCTCGGGACTAGCGGGGGGGAATGAGCAGTTATTC. It specifies CASSSGLAGGNEQLF.